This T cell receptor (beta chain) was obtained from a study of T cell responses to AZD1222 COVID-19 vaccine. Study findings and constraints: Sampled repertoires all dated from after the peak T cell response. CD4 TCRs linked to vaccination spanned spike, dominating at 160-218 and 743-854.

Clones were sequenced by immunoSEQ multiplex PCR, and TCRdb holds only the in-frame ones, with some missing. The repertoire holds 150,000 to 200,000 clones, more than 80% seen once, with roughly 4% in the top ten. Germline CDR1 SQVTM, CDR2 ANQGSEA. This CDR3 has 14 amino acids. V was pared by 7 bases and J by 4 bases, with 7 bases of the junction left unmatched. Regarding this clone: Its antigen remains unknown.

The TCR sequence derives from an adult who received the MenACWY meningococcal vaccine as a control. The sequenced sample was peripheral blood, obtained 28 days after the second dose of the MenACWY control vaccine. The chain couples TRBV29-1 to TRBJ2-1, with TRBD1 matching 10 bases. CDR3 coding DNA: TGCAGCGCACACCGGGACAGGGGTTACAATGAGCAGTTCTTC. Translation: CSAHRDRGYNEQFF.